The TCR beta chain described here comes from a study of T-cell memory formation after mild COVID-19. CDR1 SQVTM and CDR2 ANQGSEA come from the germline V gene. This CDR3 spans 14 amino acids. V lost 0 bases, J lost 3 bases, and 11 bases lay in between. Concerning this clonotype: The antigen is undetermined.

Sample barcodes and UMIs were carried by the TCR alpha and TCR beta cDNA libraries that 5'RACE generated with constant-segment primers. One entry per CDR3 protein results from TCRdb running MiXCR on the 5' RACE reads. Of 450,000 or so distinct CDR3 sequences in the sample, 20% are singletons; the top ten hold roughly 8.4%. Study-wide findings and caveats: CM and EM subsets held most contracting CD4+ clones; EMRA held CD8+ ones. Cross-reactive memory seemingly joined, as some responding clones were found in pre-infection memory.

This sequence was found in an adult woman who had mild COVID-19 (a few samples of this study predate the infection). Cell type and time point are not known. The V gene is TRBV29-1, the J gene TRBJ1-2; D not resolved. Sequencing was carried out using PBMCs or a T cell subset sorted from them (not recorded which). Here the CDR3 reads CSVEDRRGYYGYTF. CDR3 sequence (DNA): TGCAGCGTTGAAGATCGACGGGGTTACTATGGCTACACCTTC.